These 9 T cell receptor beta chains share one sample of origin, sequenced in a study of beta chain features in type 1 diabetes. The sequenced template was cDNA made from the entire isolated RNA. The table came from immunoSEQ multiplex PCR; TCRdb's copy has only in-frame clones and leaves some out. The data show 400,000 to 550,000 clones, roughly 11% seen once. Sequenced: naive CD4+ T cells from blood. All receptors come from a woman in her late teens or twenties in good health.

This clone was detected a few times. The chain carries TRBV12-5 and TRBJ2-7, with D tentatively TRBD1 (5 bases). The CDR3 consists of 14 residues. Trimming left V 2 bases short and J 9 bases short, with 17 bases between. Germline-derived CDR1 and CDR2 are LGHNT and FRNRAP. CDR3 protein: CASGLTTAHGLQYF. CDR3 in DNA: TGTGCTAGTGGTTTGACGACAGCTCACGGCCTGCAGTACTTC.

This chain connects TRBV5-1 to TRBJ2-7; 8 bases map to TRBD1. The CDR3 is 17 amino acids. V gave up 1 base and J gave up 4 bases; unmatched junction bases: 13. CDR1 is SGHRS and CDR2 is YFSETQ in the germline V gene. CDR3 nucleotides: TGCGCCAGCAGCTTGCTACTCGCCGGGACAGGACAGTACGAGCAGTACTTC. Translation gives CASSLLLAGTGQYEQYF.

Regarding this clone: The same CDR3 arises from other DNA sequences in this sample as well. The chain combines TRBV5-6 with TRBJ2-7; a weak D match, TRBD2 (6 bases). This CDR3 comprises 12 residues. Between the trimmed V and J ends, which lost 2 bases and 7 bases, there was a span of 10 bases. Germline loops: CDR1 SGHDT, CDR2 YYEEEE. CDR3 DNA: TGTGCCAGCAGCTTAGGAGGGTATGAGCAGTACGTC. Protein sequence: CASSLGGYEQYV.

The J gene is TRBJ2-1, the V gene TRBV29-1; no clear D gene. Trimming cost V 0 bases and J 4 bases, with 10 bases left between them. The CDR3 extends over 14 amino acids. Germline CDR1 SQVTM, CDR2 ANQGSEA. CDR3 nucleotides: TGCAGCGTTGAAGATGATGGCCGTTACAATGAGCAGTTCTTC. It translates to CSVEDDGRYNEQFF.

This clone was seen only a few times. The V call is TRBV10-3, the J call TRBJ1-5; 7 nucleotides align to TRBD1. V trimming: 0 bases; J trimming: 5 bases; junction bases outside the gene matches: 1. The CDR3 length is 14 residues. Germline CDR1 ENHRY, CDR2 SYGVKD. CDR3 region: CAISESQGDQPQHF. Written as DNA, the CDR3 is TGTGCCATCAGTGAGTCGCAGGGGGATCAGCCCCAGCATTTT.

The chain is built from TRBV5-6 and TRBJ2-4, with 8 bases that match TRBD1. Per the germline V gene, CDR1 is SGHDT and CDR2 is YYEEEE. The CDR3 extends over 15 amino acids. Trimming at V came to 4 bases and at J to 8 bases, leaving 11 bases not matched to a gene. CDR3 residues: CASSRSPLTGDIQYF. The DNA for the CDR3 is TGTGCCAGCAGCAGATCCCCATTGACAGGGGACATTCAGTACTTC.

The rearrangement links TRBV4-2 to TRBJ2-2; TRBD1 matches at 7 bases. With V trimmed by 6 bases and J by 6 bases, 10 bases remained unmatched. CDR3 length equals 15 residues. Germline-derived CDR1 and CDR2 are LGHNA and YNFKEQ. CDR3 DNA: TGTGCCAGCAGGGACAGGACAAGGCCGGCCGGGGAGCTGTTTTTT. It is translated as CASRDRTRPAGELFF.

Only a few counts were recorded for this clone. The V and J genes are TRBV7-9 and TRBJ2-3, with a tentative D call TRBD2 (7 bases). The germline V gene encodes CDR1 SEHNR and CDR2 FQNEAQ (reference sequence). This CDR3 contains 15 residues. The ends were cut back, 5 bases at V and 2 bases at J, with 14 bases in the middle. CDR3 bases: TGTGCCAGCAGCCTCAGCGGGACACCCACAGATACGCAGTATTTT. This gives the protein CASSLSGTPTDTQYF.

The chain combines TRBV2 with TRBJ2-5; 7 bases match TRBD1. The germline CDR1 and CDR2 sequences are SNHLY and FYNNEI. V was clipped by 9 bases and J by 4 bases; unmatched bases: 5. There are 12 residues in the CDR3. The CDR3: CARQGVGETQYF. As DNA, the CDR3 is TGTGCCAGGCAGGGGGTTGGAGAGACCCAGTACTTC.